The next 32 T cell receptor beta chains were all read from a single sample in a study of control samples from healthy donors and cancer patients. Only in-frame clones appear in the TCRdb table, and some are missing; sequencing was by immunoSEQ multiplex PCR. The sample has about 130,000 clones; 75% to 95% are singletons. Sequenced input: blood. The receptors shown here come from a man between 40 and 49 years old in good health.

CDR3 in DNA: TGTGCCAGCAGTAACCGGGGCCAGGGAGAGACCCAGTACTTC. Protein product: CASSNRGQGETQYF. This rearrangement joins TRBV6-6 to TRBJ2-5; either TRBD1 or TRBD2 may fit D (5 bases each). The CDR3 consists of 14 residues. Germline CDR1 is MNHNY and CDR2 is SVGAGI (reference sequence). V was cut by 5 bases and J by 4 bases, with 14 bases left in between.

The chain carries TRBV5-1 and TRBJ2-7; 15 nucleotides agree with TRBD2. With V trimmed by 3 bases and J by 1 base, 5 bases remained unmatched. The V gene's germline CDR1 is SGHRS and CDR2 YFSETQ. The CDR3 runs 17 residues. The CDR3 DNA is TGCGCCAGCAGCTGGACTAGCGGGGGGGCTGGGTCCTACGAGCAGTACTTC. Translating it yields CASSWTSGGAGSYEQYF.

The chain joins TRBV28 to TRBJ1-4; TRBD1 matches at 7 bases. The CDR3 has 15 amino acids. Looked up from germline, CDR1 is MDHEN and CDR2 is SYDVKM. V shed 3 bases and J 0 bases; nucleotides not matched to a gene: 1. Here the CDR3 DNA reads TGTGCCAGCAGTTTCGGACAGGCAACTAATGAAAAACTGTTTTTT. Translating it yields CASSFGQATNEKLFF. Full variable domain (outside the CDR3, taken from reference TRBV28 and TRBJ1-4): DVKVTQSSRYLVKRTGEKVFLECVQDMDHENMFWYRQDPGLGLRLIYFSYDVKMKEKGDIPEGYSVSREKKERFSLILESASTNQTSMYLCASSFGQATNEKLFFGSGTQLSVL.

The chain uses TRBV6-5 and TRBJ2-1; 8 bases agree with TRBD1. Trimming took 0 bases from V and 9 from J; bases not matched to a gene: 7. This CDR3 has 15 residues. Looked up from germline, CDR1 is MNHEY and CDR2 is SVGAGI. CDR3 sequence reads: CASSYSRQGAGEQFF. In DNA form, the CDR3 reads TGTGCCAGCAGTTACTCGAGGCAGGGGGCAGGTGAGCAGTTCTTC.

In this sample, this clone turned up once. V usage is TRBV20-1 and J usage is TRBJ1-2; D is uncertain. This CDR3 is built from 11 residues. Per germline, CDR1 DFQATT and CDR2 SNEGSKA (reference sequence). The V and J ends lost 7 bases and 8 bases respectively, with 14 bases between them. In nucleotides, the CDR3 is TGCAGTGTTCCAACAGCGGGCGGCTACACCTTC. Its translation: CSVPTAGGYTF.

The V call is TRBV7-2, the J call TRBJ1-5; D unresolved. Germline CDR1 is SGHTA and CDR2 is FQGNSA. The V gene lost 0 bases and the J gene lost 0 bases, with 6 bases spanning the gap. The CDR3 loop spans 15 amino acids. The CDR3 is CASSLAGTSNQPQHF. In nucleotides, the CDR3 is TGTGCCAGCAGCTTAGCCGGCACTAGCAATCAGCCCCAGCATTTT.

CDR3 region: CASSLIHTGELFF. Here the CDR3 DNA reads TGTGCCAGCAGCTTGATTCACACCGGGGAGCTGTTTTTT. The chain uses TRBV5-4 and TRBJ2-2; D is unresolved. Between the trimmed V and J ends, which lost 1 base and 3 bases, there was a span of 4 bases. Germline lookup yields CDR1 SGHNT and CDR2 YYREEE (reference sequence). The CDR3 spans 13 residues.

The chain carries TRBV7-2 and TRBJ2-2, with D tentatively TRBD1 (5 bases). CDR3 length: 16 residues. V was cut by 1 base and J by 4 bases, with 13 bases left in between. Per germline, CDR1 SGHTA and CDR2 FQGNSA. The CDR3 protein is CASSLDVAGPTGELFF. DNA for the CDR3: TGTGCCAGCAGCTTAGACGTGGCAGGGCCCACCGGGGAGCTGTTTTTT.

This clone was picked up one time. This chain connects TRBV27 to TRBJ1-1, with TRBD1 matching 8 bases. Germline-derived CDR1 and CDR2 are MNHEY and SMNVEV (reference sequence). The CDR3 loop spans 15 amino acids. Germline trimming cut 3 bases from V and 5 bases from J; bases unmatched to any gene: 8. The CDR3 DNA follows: TGTGCCAGCAGTTTCGGTAACAGGGGGAGAACTGAAGCTTTCTTT. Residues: CASSFGNRGRTEAFF.

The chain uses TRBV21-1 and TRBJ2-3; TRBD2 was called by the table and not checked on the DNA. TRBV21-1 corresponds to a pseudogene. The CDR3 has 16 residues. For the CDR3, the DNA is TGTGCCAGCAGTTATGGACTAGCGGGGCTTGGAGATACGCAGTATTTT. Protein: CASSYGLAGLGDTQYF.

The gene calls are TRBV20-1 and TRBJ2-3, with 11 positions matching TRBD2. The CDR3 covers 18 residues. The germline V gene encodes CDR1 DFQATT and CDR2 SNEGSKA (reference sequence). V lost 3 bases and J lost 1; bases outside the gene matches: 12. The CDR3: CSASSASGGLGGTDTQYF. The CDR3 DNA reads TGCAGTGCTAGTTCGGCTAGCGGGGGGTTAGGGGGCACAGATACGCAGTATTTT.

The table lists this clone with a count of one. This CDR3 is CASNKGLAGSTDTQYF. The CDR3 nucleotides are TGTGCCAGCAACAAGGGACTAGCGGGAAGCACAGATACGCAGTATTTT. J is TRBJ2-3 and V is TRBV5-8; 13 positions match TRBD2. CDR1 and CDR2 from the germline V gene are SGHTS and YDEGEE. With 6 bases clipped from V and 0 bases from J, the junction kept 4 bases outside the gene matches. CDR3 size: 16 residues.

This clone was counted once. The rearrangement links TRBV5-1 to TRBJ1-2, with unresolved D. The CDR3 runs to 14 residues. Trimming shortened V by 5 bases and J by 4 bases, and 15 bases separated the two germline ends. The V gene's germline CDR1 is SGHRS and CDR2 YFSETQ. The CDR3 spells CASSNPTESYGYTF. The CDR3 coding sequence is TGCGCCAGCAGTAATCCCACAGAGAGCTATGGCTACACCTTC.

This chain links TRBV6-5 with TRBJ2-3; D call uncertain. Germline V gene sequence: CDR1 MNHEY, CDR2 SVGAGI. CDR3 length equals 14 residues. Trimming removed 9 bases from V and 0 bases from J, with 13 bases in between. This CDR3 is CASSIGMSTDTQYF. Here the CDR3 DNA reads TGTGCCAGTTCTATAGGGATGAGCACAGATACGCAGTATTTT.

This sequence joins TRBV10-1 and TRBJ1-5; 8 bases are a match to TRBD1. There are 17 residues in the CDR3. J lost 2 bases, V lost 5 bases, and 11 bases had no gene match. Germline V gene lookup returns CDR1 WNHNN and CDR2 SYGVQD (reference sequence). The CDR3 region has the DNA TGCGCCAGCAGTACGGCCCGGACAGGGACCCGCAATCAGCCCCAGCATTTT. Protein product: CASSTARTGTRNQPQHF.

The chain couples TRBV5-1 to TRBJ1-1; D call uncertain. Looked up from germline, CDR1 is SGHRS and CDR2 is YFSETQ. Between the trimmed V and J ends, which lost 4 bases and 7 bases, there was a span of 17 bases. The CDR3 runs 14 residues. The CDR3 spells CASSPRTVANEAFF. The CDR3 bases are TGCGCCAGCAGCCCACGGACGGTGGCAAATGAAGCTTTCTTT.

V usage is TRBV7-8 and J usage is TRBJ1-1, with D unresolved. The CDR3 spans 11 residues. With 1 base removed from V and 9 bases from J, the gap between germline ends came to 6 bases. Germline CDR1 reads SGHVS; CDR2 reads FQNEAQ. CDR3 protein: CASSLDAKAFF. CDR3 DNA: TGTGCCAGCAGCTTAGATGCGAAAGCTTTCTTT.

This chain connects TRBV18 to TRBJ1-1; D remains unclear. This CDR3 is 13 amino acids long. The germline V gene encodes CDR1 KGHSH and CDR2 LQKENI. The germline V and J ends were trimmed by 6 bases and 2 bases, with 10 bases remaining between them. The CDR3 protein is CASSDQANTEAFF. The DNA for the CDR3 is TGTGCCAGCTCGGACCAAGCAAACACTGAAGCTTTCTTT.

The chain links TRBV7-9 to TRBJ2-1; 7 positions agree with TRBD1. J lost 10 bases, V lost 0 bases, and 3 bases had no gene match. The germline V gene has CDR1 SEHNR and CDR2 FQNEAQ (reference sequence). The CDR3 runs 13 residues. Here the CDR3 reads CASSLAGGFEQFF. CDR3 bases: TGTGCCAGCAGCTTAGCAGGGGGCTTCGAGCAGTTCTTC.

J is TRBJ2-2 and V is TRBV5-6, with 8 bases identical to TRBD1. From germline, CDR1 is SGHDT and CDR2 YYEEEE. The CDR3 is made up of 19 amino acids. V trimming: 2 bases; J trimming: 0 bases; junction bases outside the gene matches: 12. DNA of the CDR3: TGTGCCAGCAGCTTATCCCAGGGGGCTCGAAGACCGAACACCGGGGAGCTGTTTTTT. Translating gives CASSLSQGARRPNTGELFF.

This chain's CDR3 is CAWSFRGADSNQPQHF. The CDR3 region has the DNA TGTGCCTGGAGTTTTCGGGGAGCTGATAGCAATCAGCCCCAGCATTTT. V and J are TRBV30 and TRBJ1-5; no definite D call. Trimming shortened V by 2 bases and J by 0 bases, and 14 bases separated the two germline ends. The CDR3 loop spans 16 amino acids. Per germline, CDR1 GTSNPN and CDR2 SVGIG (reference sequence).

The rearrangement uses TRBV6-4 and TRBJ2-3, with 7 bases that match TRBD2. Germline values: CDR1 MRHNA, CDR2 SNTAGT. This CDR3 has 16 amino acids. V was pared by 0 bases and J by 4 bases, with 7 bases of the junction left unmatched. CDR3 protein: CASSDSIGGGSDTQYF. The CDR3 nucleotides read TGTGCCAGCAGTGACTCGATTGGCGGGGGTTCAGATACGCAGTATTTT.

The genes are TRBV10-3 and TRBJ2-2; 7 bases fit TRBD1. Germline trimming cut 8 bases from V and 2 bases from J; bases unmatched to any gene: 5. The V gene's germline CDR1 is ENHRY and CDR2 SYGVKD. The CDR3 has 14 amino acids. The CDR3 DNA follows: TGTGCCATCCGGCGACAGGGTAACACCGGGGAGCTGTTTTTT. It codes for CAIRRQGNTGELFF.

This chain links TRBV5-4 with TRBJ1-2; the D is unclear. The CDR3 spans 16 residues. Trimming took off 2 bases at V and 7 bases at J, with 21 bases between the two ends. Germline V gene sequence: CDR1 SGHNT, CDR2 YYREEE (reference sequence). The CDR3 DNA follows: TGTGCCAGCAGCTTCGAAACAACACCGAAATGGGGTGGCTACACCTTC. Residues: CASSFETTPKWGGYTF.

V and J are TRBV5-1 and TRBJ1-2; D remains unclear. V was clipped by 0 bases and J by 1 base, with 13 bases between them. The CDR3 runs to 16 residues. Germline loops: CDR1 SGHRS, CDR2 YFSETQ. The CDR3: CASSLGPRAHNYGYTF. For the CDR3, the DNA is TGCGCCAGCAGCTTGGGTCCTCGGGCCCATAACTATGGCTACACCTTC.

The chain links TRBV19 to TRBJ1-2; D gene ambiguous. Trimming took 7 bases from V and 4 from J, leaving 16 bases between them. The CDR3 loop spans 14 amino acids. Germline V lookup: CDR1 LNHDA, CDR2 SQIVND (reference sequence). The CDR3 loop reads CASTAMAGRYGYTF. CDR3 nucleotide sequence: TGTGCCAGTACCGCCATGGCGGGCCGCTATGGCTACACCTTC.

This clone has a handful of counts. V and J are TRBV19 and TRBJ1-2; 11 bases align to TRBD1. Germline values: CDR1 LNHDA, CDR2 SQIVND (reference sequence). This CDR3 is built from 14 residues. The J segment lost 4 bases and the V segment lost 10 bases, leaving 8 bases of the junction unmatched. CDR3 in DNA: TGTGCCATCAGGACAGGGGGCTTTGTCTATGGCTACACCTTC. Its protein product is CAIRTGGFVYGYTF.

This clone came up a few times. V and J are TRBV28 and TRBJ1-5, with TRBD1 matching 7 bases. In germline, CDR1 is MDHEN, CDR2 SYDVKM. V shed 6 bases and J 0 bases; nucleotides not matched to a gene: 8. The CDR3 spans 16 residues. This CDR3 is CASRPTDRFSNQPQHF. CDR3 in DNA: TGTGCCAGCAGACCCACGGACAGGTTTAGCAATCAGCCCCAGCATTTT.

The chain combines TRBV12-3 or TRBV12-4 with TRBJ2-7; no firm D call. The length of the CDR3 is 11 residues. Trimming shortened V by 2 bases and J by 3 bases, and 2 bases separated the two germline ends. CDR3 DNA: TGTGCCAGCAGTTTATACTACGAGCAGTACTTC. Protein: CASSLYYEQYF.

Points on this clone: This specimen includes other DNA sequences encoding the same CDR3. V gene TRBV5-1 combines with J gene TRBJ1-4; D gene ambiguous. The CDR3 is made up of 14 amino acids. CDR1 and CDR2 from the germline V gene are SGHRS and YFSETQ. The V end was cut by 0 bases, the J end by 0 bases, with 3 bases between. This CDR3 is CASSLESTNEKLFF. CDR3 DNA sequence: TGCGCCAGCAGCTTGGAGTCAACTAATGAAAAACTGTTTTTT.

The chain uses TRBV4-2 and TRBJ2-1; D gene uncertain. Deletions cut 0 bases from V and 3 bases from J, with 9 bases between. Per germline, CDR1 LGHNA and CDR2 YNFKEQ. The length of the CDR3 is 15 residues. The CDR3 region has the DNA TGTGCCAGCAGCCAAGACCCCAGGTACTACAATGAGCAGTTCTTC. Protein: CASSQDPRYYNEQFF.

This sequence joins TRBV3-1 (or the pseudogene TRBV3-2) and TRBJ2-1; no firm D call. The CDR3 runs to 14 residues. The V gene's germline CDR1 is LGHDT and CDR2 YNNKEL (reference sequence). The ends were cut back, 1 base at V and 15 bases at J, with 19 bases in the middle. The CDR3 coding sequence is TGTGCCAGCAGCCAAGGGGTCGGGTCTCCTCGTCCGTTCTTC. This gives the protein CASSQGVGSPRPFF.